A selection of T cell receptor beta chains follows, all from one sample in a study of shared clonotypes between healthy human individuals. Produced via immunoSEQ multiplex PCR; TCRdb's table is partial and in-frame only. Among about 1.1 million clones listed, around 82% were seen once. Input material: memory CD4+ T cells from PBMCs. These receptors were obtained from a man aged 18 to 30 in good health. Some clones in this sample may be carry-over from other donors' samples. Each CDR3 is given with its conserved first and last residue. The order of the fields is clone size, D gene, V gene, J gene, CDR3 DNA, CDR3 protein. A D gene is named only where the DNA matches it firmly. Rows may omit the clone size; those that give it use once, few, many or a size class.

NA,TRBD1,TRBV6-6,TRBJ1-1,TGTGCCAGCAGGGACGGACAGGGGAAGAACACTGAAGCTTTCTTT,CASRDGQGKNTEAFF
NA,TRBD1,TRBV9,TRBJ1-1,TGTGCCAGCAACGGACAGGGCGGGGTGAACACTGAAGCTTTCTTT,CASNGQGGVNTEAFF
NA,TRBD1,TRBV2,TRBJ2-2,TGTGCCAGCACCATGAGCGGGACAGGGGAGACCGGGGAGCTGTTTTTT,CASTMSGTGETGELFF
many,NA,TRBV28,TRBJ1-2,TGTGCCAGCAGTTTGGCCCCAGGGGACTATGGCTACACCTTC,CASSLAPGDYGYTF
once,NA,TRBV6-5,TRBJ1-3,TGTGCCAGCACAAAAACAGGGAGCTCTGGAAACACCATATATTTT,CASTKTGSSGNTIYF
NA,NA,TRBV27,TRBJ1-5,TGTGCCAACGGTTTGGGGGGGGGCAAACAGCCCCAGCATTTT,CANGLGGGKQPQHF
NA,TRBD1,TRBV7-3,TRBJ2-2,TGTGCCAGCAGCCTAGGACAGGGGGCCGCGAACACCGGGGAGCTGTTTTTT,CASSLGQGAANTGELFF
few,NA,TRBV7-9,TRBJ1-5,TGTGCCAGCAGCTTGGAAATTGGGAGGGGTTATAGCAATCAGCCCCAGCATTTT,CASSLEIGRGYSNQPQHF
once,NA,TRBV15,TRBJ2-1,TGTGCCACCAGCAGAGGAACGGGTCCCTACAATGAGCAGTTCTTC,CATSRGTGPYNEQFF
NA,NA,TRBV5-1,TRBJ1-3,TGCGCCAGCAGCGTAGACACCTCTGGAAACACCATATATTTT,CASSVDTSGNTIYF
once,TRBD1,TRBV6-5,TRBJ2-7,TGTGCCAGCGGGGGCACTGGACAGGGCTACGAGCAGTACTTC,CASGGTGQGYEQYF
NA,TRBD1,TRBV7-8,TRBJ2-7,TGTGCCAGCAGCTCCAGGACAGGCGGCTCGGTGGAGCAGTACTTC,CASSSRTGGSVEQYF
NA,NA,TRBV2,TRBJ2-2,TGTGCCAGCAGCCGACAGGTGTCGGGCACCGGGGAGCTGTTTTTT,CASSRQVSGTGELFF
NA,NA,TRBV6-1,TRBJ1-4,TGTGCCAGCACCCATAATGAAAAACTGTTTTTT,CASTHNEKLFF
NA,TRBD2,TRBV7-9,TRBJ2-3,TGTGCCAGCAGCCCCGGGACTAGCGCCCGAAGCACAGATACGCAGTATTTT,CASSPGTSARSTDTQYF
NA,NA,TRBV7-3,TRBJ2-7,TGTGCCAGCAGCTTTGGAGGTGGCTACGAGCAGTACTTC,CASSFGGGYEQYF
NA,TRBD1,TRBV7-3,TRBJ2-7,TGTGCCAGCAGCTGGGACAGGGTGAGCGAGCAGTACTTC,CASSWDRVSEQYF
NA,TRBD1,TRBV15,TRBJ2-7,TGTGCCACCAGCAGAGAGGACAGGGGAGAGATCGAGCAGTACTTC,CATSREDRGEIEQYF